This is a list of T cell receptor beta chains from one sample in a study of cytomegalovirus exposure and HLA in healthy donors. Some clones are missing from TCRdb's copy, which holds only in-frame ones; the method was immunoSEQ multiplex PCR. This table has some 140,000 clones, approximately 74% appearing once. The sequencing sample was made of PBMCs. These TCRs come from a man younger than 35 in good health and CMV-seropositive. Both conserved end residues are part of each CDR3.

v_call	j_call	cdr3_aa
TRBV6-6	TRBJ2-5	CASSYSGGTTQYF
TRBV7-9	TRBJ2-5	CASSPTLRVRETQYF
TRBV30	TRBJ2-7	CAWSPGLAGVLGSYEQYF
TRBV9	TRBJ1-1	CASSVKQGNEAFF
TRBV6-5	TRBJ1-4	CASSRSQGFGEKLFF
TRBV28	TRBJ2-2	CASSSRPLLSGELFF
TRBV27	TRBJ1-2	CASSFSGGDYGYTF
TRBV9	TRBJ1-1	CASSVDDAGTNTEAFF
TRBV11-2	TRBJ2-5	CASSLGMAGGPGETQYF
TRBV18	TRBJ2-1	CASSPRGRAGTQMNEQFF